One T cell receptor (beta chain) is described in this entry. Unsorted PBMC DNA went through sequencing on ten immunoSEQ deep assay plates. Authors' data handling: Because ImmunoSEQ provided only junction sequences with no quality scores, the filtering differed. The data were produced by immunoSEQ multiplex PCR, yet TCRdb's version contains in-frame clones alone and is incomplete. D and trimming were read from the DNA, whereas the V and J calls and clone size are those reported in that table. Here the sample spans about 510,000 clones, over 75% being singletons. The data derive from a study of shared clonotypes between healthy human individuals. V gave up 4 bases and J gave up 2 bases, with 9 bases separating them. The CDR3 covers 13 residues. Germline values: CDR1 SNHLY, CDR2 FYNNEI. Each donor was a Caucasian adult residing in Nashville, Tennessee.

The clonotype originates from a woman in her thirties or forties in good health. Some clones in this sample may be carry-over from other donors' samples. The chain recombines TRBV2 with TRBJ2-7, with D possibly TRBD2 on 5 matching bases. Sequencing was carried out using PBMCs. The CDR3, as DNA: TGTGCCAGCAGTGTTAGCGCTCCCTACGAGCAGTACTTC. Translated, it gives CASSVSAPYEQYF.